This TCR beta chain is from a study of control samples from healthy donors and cancer patients. The data were produced by immunoSEQ multiplex PCR, yet TCRdb's version contains in-frame clones alone and is incomplete. The data hold about 28,000 clones, with 79% observed a single time. J gave up 1 base and V 6 bases, and 5 bases lay outside the gene matches. Germline CDR1 is MNHEY and CDR2 is SVGAGI. The CDR3 length is 14 residues. The TCR was taken from a man aged 55 to 70 with head and neck cancer. The sequencing sample was made of PBMCs. The rearrangement joins TRBV6-5 to TRBJ2-7; 8 bases agree with TRBD1. CDR3 sequence reads: CASSPDRVSYEQYF. CDR3 bases: TGTGCCAGCAGCCCGGACAGGGTTTCCTACGAGCAGTACTTC.